Listed here are 4 T cell receptor beta chains from one sample, sequenced in a study of blood T cell repertoires in COVID-19. The protocol was immunoSEQ multiplex PCR, while the TCRdb copy is restricted to in-frame clones and leaves out a portion. The table has 150,000 to 200,000 clones, around 93% seen once. Sequencing used peripheral blood. These receptors came from a woman aged 45-65 years with acute or convalescent COVID-19.

This chain uses TRBV27 with TRBJ2-1; D is ambiguous. The CDR3 consists of 14 residues. V was clipped by 2 bases and J by 0 bases, with 5 bases between them. CDR1 is MNHEY and CDR2 is SMNVEV in the germline V gene (reference sequence). The chain's CDR3 is CASSLASSYNEQFF. The CDR3 DNA reads TGTGCCAGCAGTTTAGCGAGCTCCTACAATGAGCAGTTCTTC.

The chain couples TRBV7-8 to TRBJ2-1; 10 positions match TRBD2. The V gene end was trimmed by 5 bases and the J gene end by 9 bases; junction bases not matched to a gene: 19. Germline CDR1 reads SGHVS; CDR2 reads FQNEAQ. The CDR3 is 18 amino acids. The CDR3 sequence is CASSRRRAGLAGVIEQFF. Here the CDR3 DNA reads TGTGCCAGCAGCCGACGTCGGGCTGGCCTAGCGGGAGTTATTGAGCAGTTCTTC.

This chain uses TRBV7-8 with TRBJ1-1; weak D call: TRBD1 (6 bases). The CDR3 sequence is 15 residues long. With 7 bases removed from V and 1 base from J, the gap between germline ends came to 16 bases. Germline V CDR1 and CDR2: SGHVS, FQNEAQ. CDR3 sequence: CASKRDNFPNTEAFF. The CDR3 DNA reads as TGTGCCAGCAAGCGGGACAATTTCCCGAACACTGAAGCTTTCTTT.

The V and J genes are TRBV7-2 and TRBJ2-7; 9 positions agree with TRBD2. This CDR3 contains 15 residues. Germline-derived CDR1 and CDR2 are SGHTA and FQGNSA. The V and J ends lost 0 bases and 3 bases, in that order; junction bases with no gene match: 3. The CDR3 nucleotides read TGTGCCAGCAGCTTAGCCCCTAGCGGGGACTACGAGCAGTACTTC. It codes for CASSLAPSGDYEQYF.